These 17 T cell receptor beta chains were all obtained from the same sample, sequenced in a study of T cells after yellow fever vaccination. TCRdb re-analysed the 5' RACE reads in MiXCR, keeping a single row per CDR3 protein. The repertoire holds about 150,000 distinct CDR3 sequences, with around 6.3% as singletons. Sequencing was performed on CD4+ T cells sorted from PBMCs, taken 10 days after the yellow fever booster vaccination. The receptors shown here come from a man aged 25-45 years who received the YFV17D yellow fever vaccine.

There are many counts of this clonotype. Here the CDR3 reads CASSELKTEAFF. DNA for the CDR3: TGTGCCAGCAGTGAGCTTAAGACTGAAGCTTTCTTT. The chain joins TRBV6-2 or TRBV6-3 to TRBJ1-1; D unresolved. V was clipped by 5 bases and J by 5 bases, with 9 bases between them. CDR3 size: 12 residues. CDR1 and CDR2 from the germline V gene are MNHEY and SVGEGT.

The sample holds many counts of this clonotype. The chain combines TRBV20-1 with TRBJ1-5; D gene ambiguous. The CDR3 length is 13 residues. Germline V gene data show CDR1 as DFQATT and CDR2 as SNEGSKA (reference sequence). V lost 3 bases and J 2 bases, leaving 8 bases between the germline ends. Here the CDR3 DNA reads TGCAGTGCTAGTCACGGCGGCAATCAGCCCCAGCATTTT. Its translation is CSASHGGNQPQHF.

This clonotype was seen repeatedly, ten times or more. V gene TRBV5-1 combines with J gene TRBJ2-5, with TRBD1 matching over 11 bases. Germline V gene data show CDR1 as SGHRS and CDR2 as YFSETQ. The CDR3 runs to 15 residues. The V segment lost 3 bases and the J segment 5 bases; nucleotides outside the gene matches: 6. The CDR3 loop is CASSSTDRGRETQYF. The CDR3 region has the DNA TGCGCCAGCAGCTCCACGGACAGGGGGCGGGAGACCCAGTACTTC.

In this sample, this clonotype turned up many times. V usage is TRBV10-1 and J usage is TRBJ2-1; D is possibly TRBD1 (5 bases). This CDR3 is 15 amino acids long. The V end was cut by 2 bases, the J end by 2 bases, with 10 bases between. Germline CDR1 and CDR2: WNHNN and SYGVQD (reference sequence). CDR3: CASSEGPQAYNEQFF. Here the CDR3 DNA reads TGCGCCAGCAGTGAGGGACCACAGGCCTACAATGAGCAGTTCTTC.

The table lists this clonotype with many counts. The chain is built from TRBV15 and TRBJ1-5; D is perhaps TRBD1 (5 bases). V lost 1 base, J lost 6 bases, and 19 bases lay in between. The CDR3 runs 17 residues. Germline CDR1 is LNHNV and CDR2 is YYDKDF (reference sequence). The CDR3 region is CATSRGGGQGKSQPQHF. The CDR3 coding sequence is TGTGCCACCAGCAGAGGAGGTGGTCAGGGAAAAAGTCAGCCCCAGCATTTT.

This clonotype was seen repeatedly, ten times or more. CDR3 sequence (DNA): TGTGCCAGCAGCCAAGAACTATTGGGCAATGAGCAGTTCTTC. It yields the protein CASSQELLGNEQFF. The chain couples TRBV4-2 to TRBJ2-1; D gene uncertain. The CDR3 has 14 residues. The V end lost 0 bases, the J end lost 6 bases, and 9 bases lay between the germline ends. CDR1 LGHNA and CDR2 YNFKEQ come from the germline V gene.

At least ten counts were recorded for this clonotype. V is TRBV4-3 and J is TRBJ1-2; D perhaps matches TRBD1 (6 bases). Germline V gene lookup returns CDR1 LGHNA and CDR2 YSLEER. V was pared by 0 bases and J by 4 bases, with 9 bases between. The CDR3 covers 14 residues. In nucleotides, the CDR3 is TGCGCCAGCAGCCAAGAAGGGGGACCCTATGGCTACACCTTC. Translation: CASSQEGGPYGYTF.

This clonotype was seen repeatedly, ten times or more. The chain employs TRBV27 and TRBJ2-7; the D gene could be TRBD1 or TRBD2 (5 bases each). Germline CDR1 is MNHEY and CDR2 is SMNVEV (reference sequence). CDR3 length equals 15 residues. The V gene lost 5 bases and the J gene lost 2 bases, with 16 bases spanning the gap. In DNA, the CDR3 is TGTGCCAGCAGTCCCCTCCCGGGGCCCCCCTACGAGCAGTACTTC. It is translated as CASSPLPGPPYEQYF.

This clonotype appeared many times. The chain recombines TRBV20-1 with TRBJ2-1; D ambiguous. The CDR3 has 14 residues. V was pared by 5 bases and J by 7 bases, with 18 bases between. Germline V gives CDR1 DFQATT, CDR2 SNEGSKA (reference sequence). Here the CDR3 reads CSAQRAPTLNEQFF. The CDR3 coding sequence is TGCAGTGCTCAACGGGCCCCCACGCTTAATGAGCAGTTCTTC.

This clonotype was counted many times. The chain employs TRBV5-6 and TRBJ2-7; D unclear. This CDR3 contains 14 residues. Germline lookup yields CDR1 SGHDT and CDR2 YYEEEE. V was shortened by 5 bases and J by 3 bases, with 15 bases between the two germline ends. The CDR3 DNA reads TGTGCCAGCAGTCCCCCCGAGTCGAGCTACGAGCAGTACTTC. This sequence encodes CASSPPESSYEQYF.

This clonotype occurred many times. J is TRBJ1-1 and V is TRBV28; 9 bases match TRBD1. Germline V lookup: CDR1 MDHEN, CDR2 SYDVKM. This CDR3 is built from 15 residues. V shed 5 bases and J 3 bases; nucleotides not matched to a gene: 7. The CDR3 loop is CASSPGTGWHTEAFF. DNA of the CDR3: TGTGCCAGCAGTCCAGGGACAGGGTGGCACACTGAAGCTTTCTTT.

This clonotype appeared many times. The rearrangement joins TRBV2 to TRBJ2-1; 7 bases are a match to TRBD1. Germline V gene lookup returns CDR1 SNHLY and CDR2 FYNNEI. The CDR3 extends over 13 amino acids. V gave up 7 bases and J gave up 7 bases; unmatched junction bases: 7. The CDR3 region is CASTTGVRNEQFF. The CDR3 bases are TGTGCCAGCACCACAGGGGTACGAAATGAGCAGTTCTTC.

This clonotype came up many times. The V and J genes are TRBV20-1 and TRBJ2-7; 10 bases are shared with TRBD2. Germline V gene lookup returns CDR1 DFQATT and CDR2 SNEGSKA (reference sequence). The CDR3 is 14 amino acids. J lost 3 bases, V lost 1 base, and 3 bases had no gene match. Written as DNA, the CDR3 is TGCAGTGCTAGAGTCCCTAGCGGGAGCTACGAGCAGTACTTC. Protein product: CSARVPSGSYEQYF.

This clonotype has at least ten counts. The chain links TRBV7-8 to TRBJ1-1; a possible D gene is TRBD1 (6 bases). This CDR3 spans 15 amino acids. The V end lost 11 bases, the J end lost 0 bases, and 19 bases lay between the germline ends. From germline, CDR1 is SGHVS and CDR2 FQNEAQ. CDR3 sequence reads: CASQNGNRVNTEAFF. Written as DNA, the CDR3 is TGTGCCTCTCAGAACGGGAACAGGGTGAACACTGAAGCTTTCTTT. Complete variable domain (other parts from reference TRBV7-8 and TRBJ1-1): GAGVSQSPRYKVAKRGQDVALRCDPISGHVSLFWYQQALGQGPEFLTYFQNEAQLDKSGLPSDRFFAERPEGSVSTLKIQRTQQEDSAVYLCASQNGNRVNTEAFFGQGTRLTVV.

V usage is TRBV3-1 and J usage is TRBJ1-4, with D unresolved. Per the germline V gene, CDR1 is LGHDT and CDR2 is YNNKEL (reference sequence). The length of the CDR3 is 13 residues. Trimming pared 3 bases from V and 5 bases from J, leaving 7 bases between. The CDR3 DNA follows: TGTGCCAGCAGCCAGGGTGGGAATGAAAAACTGTTTTTT. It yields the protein CASSQGGNEKLFF. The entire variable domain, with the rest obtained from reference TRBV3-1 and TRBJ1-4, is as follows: DTAVSQTPKYLVTQMGNDKSIKCEQNLGHDTMYWYKQDSKKFLKIMFSYNNKELIINETVPNRFSPKSPDKAHLNLHINSLELGDSAVYFCASSQGGNEKLFFGSGTQLSVL.

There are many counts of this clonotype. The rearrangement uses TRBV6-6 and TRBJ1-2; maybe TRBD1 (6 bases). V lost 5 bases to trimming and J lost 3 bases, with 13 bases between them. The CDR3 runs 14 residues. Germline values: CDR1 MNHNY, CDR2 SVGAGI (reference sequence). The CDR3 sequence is CASSPRGEYYGYTF. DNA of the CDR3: TGTGCCAGCAGTCCAAGGGGGGAATACTATGGCTACACCTTC.

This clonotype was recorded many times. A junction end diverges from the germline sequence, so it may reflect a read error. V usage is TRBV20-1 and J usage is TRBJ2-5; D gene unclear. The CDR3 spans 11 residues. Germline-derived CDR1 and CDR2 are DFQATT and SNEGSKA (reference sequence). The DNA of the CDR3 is TGCAGTGCTAGAGATCTGAGGACGGTGCACTTC. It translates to CSARDLRTVHF.